This T cell receptor (beta chain) was identified during a study of Siglec-9 on CD8 T cells in melanoma. Findings and caveats of the study: An effector memory CD8+ subset marked by Siglec-9 reportedly appeared to gather in melanoma.

Only in-frame clones appear in the TCRdb table, and some are missing; sequencing was by immunoSEQ multiplex PCR. The sample consists of about 30,000 clones, less than 85% of them appearing once. Regarding this clone: Its antigen is not identified.

Trimming removed 6 bases at V and 1 base at J, with 13 bases between. The CDR3 is 15 residues long. The germline V gene has CDR1 MNHNY and CDR2 SVGAGI (reference sequence). This TCR was recovered from a human donor in good health. Sequenced sample: Siglec-9- CD8+ T cells sorted from blood. J is TRBJ1-3 and V is TRBV6-6; D is ambiguous. The CDR3 is CASSQDWVSGNTIYF. CDR3 sequence (DNA): TGTGCCAGCAGCCAAGACTGGGTTTCTGGAAACACCATATATTTT.